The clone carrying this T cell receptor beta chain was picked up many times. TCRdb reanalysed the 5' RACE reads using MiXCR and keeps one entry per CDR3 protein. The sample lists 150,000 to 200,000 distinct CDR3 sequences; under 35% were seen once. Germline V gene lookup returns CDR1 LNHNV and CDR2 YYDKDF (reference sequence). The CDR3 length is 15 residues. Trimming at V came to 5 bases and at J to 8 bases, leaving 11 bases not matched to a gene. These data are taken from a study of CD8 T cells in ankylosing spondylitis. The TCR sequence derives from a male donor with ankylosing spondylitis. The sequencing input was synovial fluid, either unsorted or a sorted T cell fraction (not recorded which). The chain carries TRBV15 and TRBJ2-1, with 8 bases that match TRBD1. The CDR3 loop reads CATSQGQGYNDEQFF. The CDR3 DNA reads TGTGCCACCAGCCAAGGACAGGGCTATAACGATGAGCAGTTCTTC.